These 10 T cell receptor beta chains were all obtained from the same sample, sequenced in a study of cytomegalovirus exposure and HLA in healthy donors (TCRdb year 2017). The library was made by the immunoSEQ multiplex PCR assay. A mixture of 60 forward primers for TCR Vbeta segments and 13 reverse primers for TCR Jbeta segments was used in the multiplex PCR. TCRdb limited this immuneACCESS table to in-frame rearrangements with V and J called. A share of clones is missing; checked studies link under half to unresolved V genes, and the rest is unexplained. Across this sample there are 250,000 or so clones, with 80% to 95% seen only once. Clones ranked in the top ten supply 1.7% of the sample. The material sequenced was PBMCs. The source of these receptors is a girl aged 2-15 years in good health and CMV-seronegative.

The chain employs TRBV7-9 and TRBJ2-7, with 8 bases lining up with TRBD2. CDR3 length: 17 residues. Germline V CDR1 and CDR2: SEHNR, FQNEAQ (reference sequence). Losses at the gene ends were 2 bases for V and 2 bases for J; bases not matched to a gene: 11. The CDR3 sequence: CASSLTSGPYPTYEQYF. The CDR3 DNA reads as TGTGCCAGCAGCTTAACTAGCGGACCCTACCCGACCTACGAGCAGTACTTC.

The chain carries TRBV10-1 and TRBJ2-7; possibly TRBD1 for D (5 bases). V gave up 3 bases and J gave up 5 bases, with 17 bases separating them. Germline V gene lookup returns CDR1 WNHNN and CDR2 SYGVQD (reference sequence). The CDR3 is 15 residues long. The CDR3 DNA follows: TGCGCCAGCAGTGAAGAAGGGGATGTTCGGAACGAGCAGTACTTC. Translating gives CASSEEGDVRNEQYF.

Written as DNA, the CDR3 is TGTGCCAGTAGTATTGTTCGGACATTCTATCCCTACGAGCAGTACTTC. Translated, it gives CASSIVRTFYPYEQYF. The chain uses TRBV19 and TRBJ2-7; D is possibly TRBD1 (5 bases). Germline CDR1 reads LNHDA; CDR2 reads SQIVND (reference sequence). The germline V and J ends were trimmed by 3 bases and 2 bases, with 17 bases remaining between them. This CDR3 has 16 amino acids.

This chain uses TRBV7-9 with TRBJ1-1; the D gene is possibly TRBD1 (6 bases). CDR1 SEHNR and CDR2 FQNEAQ come from the germline V gene (reference sequence). The germline V and J ends were trimmed by 3 bases and 0 bases, with 14 bases remaining between them. The CDR3 is made up of 16 amino acids. Here the CDR3 reads CASSFFVGQLNTEAFF. Here the CDR3 DNA reads TGTGCCAGCAGCTTTTTTGTAGGACAGCTGAACACTGAAGCTTTCTTT.

This clone was seen a handful of times. V gene TRBV5-6 combines with J gene TRBJ1-4; 9 bases align to TRBD1. CDR1 is SGHDT, CDR2 YYEEEE, per germline. Trimming took 2 bases from V and 3 from J; bases not matched to a gene: 5. This CDR3 is 16 amino acids long. The CDR3 region has the DNA TGTGCCAGCAGCTTAGGGACAGGGCCTTCTAATGAAAAACTGTTTTTT. It encodes CASSLGTGPSNEKLFF.

This clone was recorded only once. The chain carries TRBV9 and TRBJ1-2; D unclear. This CDR3 contains 14 residues. Deletions cut 1 base from V and 0 bases from J, with 7 bases between. In germline, CDR1 is SGDLS, CDR2 YYNGEE. Here the CDR3 reads CASSVSLANYGYTF. CDR3 in DNA: TGTGCCAGCAGCGTATCTCTAGCTAACTATGGCTACACCTTC.

This CDR3 reads CSGGEETQYF. The CDR3 DNA sequence: TGCAGCGGGGGGGAAGAGACCCAGTACTTC. The chain carries TRBV29-1 and TRBJ2-5; maybe TRBD2 (6 bases). CDR1 SQVTM and CDR2 ANQGSEA come from the germline V gene. V was shortened by 7 bases and J by 3 bases, with 6 bases between the two germline ends. This CDR3 contains 10 residues.

This chain links TRBV7-2 with TRBJ1-2; D not certain. The CDR3 runs 13 residues. Germline CDR1 is SGHTA and CDR2 is FQGNSA. Trimming took 1 base from V and 6 from J, leaving 9 bases between them. The CDR3 spells CASSLVLRDGYTF. In DNA form, the CDR3 reads TGTGCCAGCAGCTTAGTTCTCCGGGATGGCTACACCTTC.

V and J are TRBV12-5 and TRBJ2-1; 8 nucleotides align to TRBD2. V shed 0 bases, J shed 0 bases, and the junction held 7 bases outside the gene matches. The CDR3 length is 18 residues. The germline CDR1 and CDR2 sequences are LGHNT and FRNRAP. CDR3 in amino acids: CASGLVRSGTSSYNEQFF. The CDR3 region has the DNA TGTGCTAGTGGTTTGGTAAGATCCGGGACTAGCTCCTACAATGAGCAGTTCTTC.

The chain employs TRBV7-8 and TRBJ1-1; 7 nucleotides line up with TRBD1. Unmatched junction bases numbered 9, after V lost 7 bases and J lost 4 bases. Germline CDR1 reads SGHVS; CDR2 reads FQNEAQ. The CDR3 totals 14 residues. DNA of the CDR3: TGTGCCAGCACCCCGGCCCAGGGGGGCACTGAAGCTTTCTTT. Protein product: CASTPAQGGTEAFF.